This T cell receptor (beta chain) comes out of a study of blood T cell repertoires in COVID-19 (TCRdb year 2020). Looking at the study overall: Samples covering the acute and convalescent phases of COVID-19 were provided by collaborators in the United States, Italy and Spain. The samples were drawn from the first 160 participants of the ongoing ImmuneRACE study and from over 950 subjects provided by 6 global collaborators. A de-identified subject ID, COVID-19 status, age in years and sex were almost always included in the sample metadata. The repertoires were made available in a free public database intended to serve as a resource for research on the immune response to SARS-CoV-2. The material from the prospective study consisted of cDNA or gDNA derived from T cells, B-cell-depleted T cells, or PBMCs. Subjects who had been exposed to COVID-19, were actively infected with it, or had recovered from it provided the deeply sampled blood TCRbeta repertoires that made up the dataset. HLA class I and class II types, where available, came from metadata supplied by the sample provider rather than from assay-based typing.

Collaborating institutions collected whole blood in K2EDTA tubes following their own protocols. Collaborator samples were shipped for TCRbeta analysis as frozen whole blood, isolated PBMCs, or DNA extracted from either sample type. V loses 5 bases, J loses 3 bases, and the germline ends lie 11 bases apart. Its CDR3 holds 14 amino acids, cysteine through phenylalanine. Just the 42-base CDR3 DNA is kept, in frame starting at base 1. The CDR1 and CDR2 encoded by the germline V gene (reference sequence) are LNHNV and YYDKDF. A word on this clone: The specificity of this receptor is unknown. No base qualities exist here, and no much larger clone lies one base off it.

The immunoSEQ Assay, a bias-controlled multiplex PCR, was used to amplify TCRbeta CDR3 regions from genomic DNA. In the paper's pipeline: Within the assay, amplification of reference gene primers was used to estimate how many nucleated cells each sample contained. To quantify the absolute abundance of each unique TCRbeta CDR3 rearrangement, sequence reads were collapsed and filtered. For each sample, productive Simpson clonality was calculated as the square root of Simpson's diversity index across productive rearrangements. Drawn from immuneACCESS, this table holds only the in-frame rearrangements with V and J called that TCRdb kept. Clones are partly lost; checked studies trace under half to an unresolved V gene and leave the rest unexplained. The V and J calls and the clone size are those of that table, but D and trimming were determined from the DNA. Counted in this sample were 150,000 to 200,000 clones; about nine tenths of them appeared once. The top ten constitute 3% to 4% of the sample.

The research as a whole found: Clinical and demographic metadata were provided uncurated, with the amount varying by source and participant.

The sequence is built from TRBV15 and TRBJ1-5; tentative D gene TRBD1, with 6 bases matching. The clonotype comes from a woman between 65 and 79 years old with acute or convalescent COVID-19. Sequencing input: peripheral blood. The nucleotides are TGTGCCACCAGCGAAGGACAGTTCAATCAGCCCCAGCATTTT. This is translated as CATSEGQFNQPQHF.